This TCR beta chain was documented in a study of cytomegalovirus exposure and HLA in healthy donors. TCRdb keeps only in-frame clones here, not all; method: immunoSEQ multiplex PCR. The sample holds some 180,000 clones, 80% to 85% seen once. Trimming shortened V by 1 base and J by 1 base, and 14 bases separated the two germline ends. The germline V gene encodes CDR1 SGHRS and CDR2 YFSETQ. This CDR3 has 16 residues. Points on this clone: Antigen specificity is unknown.

The study's findings and limits: According to a subsequent analysis, TCR clusters identified in the first cohort showed a tendency to co-occur across the roughly 130 validation repertoires. There were 160 or so TCR beta chains listed as cytomegalovirus-associated.

Sequencing input: PBMCs. The V call is TRBV5-1, the J call TRBJ1-2; D not resolved. The TCR sequence derives from a woman between 25 and 40 years old in good health and CMV-seronegative. In DNA form, the CDR3 reads TGCGCCAGCAGCTTGTATGGGCGCCTAATTAACTATGGCTACACCTTC. This encodes CASSLYGRLINYGYTF.